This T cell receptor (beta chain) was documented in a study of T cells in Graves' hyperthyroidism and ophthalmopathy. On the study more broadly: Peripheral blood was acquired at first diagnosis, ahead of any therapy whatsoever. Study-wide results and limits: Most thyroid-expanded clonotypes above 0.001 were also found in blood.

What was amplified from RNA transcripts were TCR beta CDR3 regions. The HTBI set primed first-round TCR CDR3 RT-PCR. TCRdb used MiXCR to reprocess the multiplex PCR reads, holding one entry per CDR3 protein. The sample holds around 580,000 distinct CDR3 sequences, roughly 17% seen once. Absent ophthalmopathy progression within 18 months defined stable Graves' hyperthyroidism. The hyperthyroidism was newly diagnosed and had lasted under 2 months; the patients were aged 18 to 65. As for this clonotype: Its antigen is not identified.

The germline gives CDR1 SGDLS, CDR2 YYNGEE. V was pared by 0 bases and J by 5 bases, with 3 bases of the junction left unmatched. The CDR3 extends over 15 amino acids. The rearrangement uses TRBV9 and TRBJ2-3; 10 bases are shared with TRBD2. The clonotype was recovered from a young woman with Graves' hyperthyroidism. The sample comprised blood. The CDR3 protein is CASSVAAGGVDTQYF. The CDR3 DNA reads TGTGCCAGCAGCGTAGCAGCGGGGGGGGTAGATACGCAGTATTTT.